This T cell receptor (beta chain) comes out of a study of Ad26.COV2.S vaccination and SARS-CoV-2 variants (dated by TCRdb to about 2021). For context, the study as a whole: Donors in the vaccine arm were drawn from COV1001, a multicentre, randomized, double-blind, placebo-controlled phase I-IIa trial testing Ad26.COV2.S in healthy adults. Trial participants were randomized into five groups of five, in which low-dose or high-dose Ad26.COV2.S was given once or twice, or placebo was given on both occasions. The TCR-sequenced set comprised approximately 30 samples: around 20 Ad26.COV2.S vaccine recipients, 5 placebo recipients and 8 SARS-CoV-2 convalescent individuals. Throughout the experiments and outcome assessment, investigators stayed blinded to trial group allocation. Ad26.COV2.S was administered intramuscularly at 5 x 10^10 or 1 x 10^11 viral particles, either as a single shot or as two shots given 56 days apart. TCRbeta repertoire sequencing served as the tool for gauging how specific and how broad the SARS-CoV-2-reactive T cell receptors were following Ad26.COV2.S vaccination. The research as a whole found: Comparing responses between vaccine doses or regimens was not something the study was powered to do. Higher spike-specific TCR breadth was observed in Ad26.COV2.S recipients than in placebo recipients (P = 0.0014). Substantial breadth of spike-specific CD8+ and CD4+ T cell responses was reported after vaccination. The authors noted that the TCR breadth and depth analyses may have underestimated total T cell responses. Vaccine and placebo recipients had similar non-spike TCR breadth, a finding consistent with the vaccine containing only spike.

This specimen's treatment or condition label, per the study, means: about 20 received Ad26.COV2.S at low or high dose, single or two shots; roughly five received placebo; per-sample allocation not given. Repertoires of vaccine and placebo recipients were sequenced from samples taken on day 63 after the first injection. Cohort 1b enrolled 20 to 30 adults aged 18-55 years at a single site in Boston, USA, between 29 July and 7 August 2020. Ad26.COV2.S was a replication-incompetent adenovirus type 26 vector expressing a prefusion-stabilized SARS-CoV-2 spike protein from the original Wuhan strain. Turning to this clone: Its antigen is unknown. Base qualities are not provided; no much larger clone lies one nucleotide away.

Its CDR3 holds 14 amino acids, cysteine through phenylalanine. The kept DNA is CDR3 alone, 42 bases in frame from the first base. V was cut back by 0 bases and J by 6 bases, leaving a gap of 9 bases between them. From the germline V gene (reference sequence), CDR1 is MNHNY and CDR2 is SVGAGI. The immunoSEQ Assay was used to sequence TCRbeta CDR3 regions. After extraction, genomic DNA underwent amplification by bias-controlled multiplex PCR, followed by high-throughput sequencing. For the original study's pipeline: To quantify the absolute abundance of every unique TCRbeta CDR3 region, sequences were collapsed and filtered. T cell fraction was estimated by normalizing TCRbeta template counts to usable DNA, with usable DNA measured through amplification of reference genes found in all nucleated cells. Repertoire TCRs were annotated as SARS-CoV-2-specific by exact matching of V gene, CDR3 amino acid sequence and J gene to a known reactive TCR set. The reference SARS-CoV-2 TCR set was obtained from MIRA and was filtered for enrichment in COVID-19-positive ImmuneCODE repertoires, whereby public or cross-reactive TCRs were removed. Drawing on the MIRA antigens, annotated TCRs were analysed further at the level of specific ORF or position within ORF. Breadth was defined as the number of annotated unique rearrangements divided by the total number of unique productive rearrangements, and depth was defined as the summed frequency of the annotated unique rearrangements. Group comparisons of TCR breadth used two-sided Wilcoxon rank-sum tests. TCRdb holds this immuneACCESS table with in-frame rearrangements only. Some clones are missing; in checked studies, unresolved V genes explain under half, and the rest has no known cause. V and J calls and clone size are as listed in that table; D and trimming were resolved from the DNA. Counted in this sample were approximately 350,000 clones; around 87% of them appeared once. Of the sample, about 3.4% is held by the ten largest clones.

The receptor chain draws on TRBV6-6 and TRBJ1-5; a tentative D match to TRBD1 spans 5 bases. The sequence was obtained from a person between 18 and 60 years old who received the Ad26.COV2.S COVID-19 vaccine or a placebo. The sequences come from peripheral blood, collected in a trial of Ad26.COV2.S vaccine versus placebo. The CDR3 region: CASSYSGVSQPQHF. The nucleotide sequence is TGTGCCAGCAGTTACTCAGGGGTAAGTCAGCCCCAGCATTTT.